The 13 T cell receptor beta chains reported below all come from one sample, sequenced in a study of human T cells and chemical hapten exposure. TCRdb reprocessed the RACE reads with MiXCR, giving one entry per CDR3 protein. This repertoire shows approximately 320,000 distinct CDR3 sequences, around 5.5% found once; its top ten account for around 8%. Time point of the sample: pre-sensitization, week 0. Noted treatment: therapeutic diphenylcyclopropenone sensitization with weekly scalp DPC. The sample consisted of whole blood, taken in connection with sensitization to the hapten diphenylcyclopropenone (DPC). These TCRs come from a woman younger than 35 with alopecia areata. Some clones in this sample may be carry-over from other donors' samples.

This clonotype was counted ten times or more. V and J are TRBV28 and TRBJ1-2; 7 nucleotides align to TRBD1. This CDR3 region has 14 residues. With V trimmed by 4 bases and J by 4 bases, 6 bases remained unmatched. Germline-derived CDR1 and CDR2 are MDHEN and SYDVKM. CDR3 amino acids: CASSSWTGSYGYTF. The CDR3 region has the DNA TGTGCCAGCAGTTCCTGGACAGGATCCTATGGCTACACCTTC.

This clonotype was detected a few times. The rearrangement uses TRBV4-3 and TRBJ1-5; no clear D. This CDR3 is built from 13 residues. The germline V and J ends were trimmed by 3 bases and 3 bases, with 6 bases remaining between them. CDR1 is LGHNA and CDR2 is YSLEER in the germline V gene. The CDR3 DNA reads TGCGCCAGCAGCCAGGGCTACAATCAGCCCCAGCATTTT. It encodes CASSQGYNQPQHF.

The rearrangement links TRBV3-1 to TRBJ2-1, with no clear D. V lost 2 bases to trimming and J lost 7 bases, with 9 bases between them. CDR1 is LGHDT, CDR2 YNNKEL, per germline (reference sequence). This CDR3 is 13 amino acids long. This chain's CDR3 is CASSQIRLNEQFF. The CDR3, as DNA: TGTGCCAGCAGCCAAATAAGGTTAAATGAGCAGTTCTTC.

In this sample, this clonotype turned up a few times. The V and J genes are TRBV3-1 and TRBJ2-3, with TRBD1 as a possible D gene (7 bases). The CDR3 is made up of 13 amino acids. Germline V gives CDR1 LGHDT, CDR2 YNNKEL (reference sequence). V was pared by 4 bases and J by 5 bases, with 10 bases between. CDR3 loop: CASSRRGEDTQYF. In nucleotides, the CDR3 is TGTGCCAGCAGCCGCAGGGGGGAAGATACGCAGTATTTT.

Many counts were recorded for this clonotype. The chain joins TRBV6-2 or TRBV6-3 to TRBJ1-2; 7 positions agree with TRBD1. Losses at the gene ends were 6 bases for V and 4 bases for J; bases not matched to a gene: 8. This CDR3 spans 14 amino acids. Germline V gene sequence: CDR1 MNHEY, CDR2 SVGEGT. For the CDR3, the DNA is TGTGCCAGCAGCACCCCACAGGGGTTCTATGGCTACACCTTC. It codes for CASSTPQGFYGYTF.

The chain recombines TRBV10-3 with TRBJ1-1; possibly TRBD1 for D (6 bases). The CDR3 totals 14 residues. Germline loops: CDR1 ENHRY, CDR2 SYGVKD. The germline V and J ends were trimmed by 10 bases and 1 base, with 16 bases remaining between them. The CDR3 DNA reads TGTGCCAGCCAAAAGACGACAGGGAACACTGAAGCTTTCTTT. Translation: CASQKTTGNTEAFF.

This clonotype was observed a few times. In DNA form, the CDR3 reads TGTGCCAGCTCACCACCTAGTGTCCAAGAGACCCAGTACTTC. Its protein product is CASSPPSVQETQYF. The chain carries TRBV18 and TRBJ2-5, with D unclear. This CDR3 is built from 14 residues. Trimming removed 0 bases at V and 1 base at J, with 6 bases between. Germline CDR1 is KGHSH and CDR2 is LQKENI.

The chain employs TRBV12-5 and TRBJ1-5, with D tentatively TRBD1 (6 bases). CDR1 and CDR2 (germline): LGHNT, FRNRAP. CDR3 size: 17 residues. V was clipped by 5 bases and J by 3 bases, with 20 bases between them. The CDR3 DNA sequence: TGTGCTAGTGGTCTGTCCCTTACAGGGCACTACAATCAGCCCCAGCATTTT. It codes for CASGLSLTGHYNQPQHF. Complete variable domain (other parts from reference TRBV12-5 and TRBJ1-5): DARVTQTPRHKVTEMGQEVTMRCQPILGHNTVFWYRQTMMQGLELLAYFRNRAPLDDSGMPKDRFSAEMPDATLATLKIQPSEPRDSAVYFCASGLSLTGHYNQPQHFGDGTRLSIL.

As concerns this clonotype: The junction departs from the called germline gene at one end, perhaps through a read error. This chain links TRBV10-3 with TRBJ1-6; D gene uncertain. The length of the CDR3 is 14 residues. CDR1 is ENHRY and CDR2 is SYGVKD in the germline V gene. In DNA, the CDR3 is TGTGCCATCAGGTCCCACTCCCATAATTCACCCCTCCACTTT. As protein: CAIRSHSHNSPLHF.

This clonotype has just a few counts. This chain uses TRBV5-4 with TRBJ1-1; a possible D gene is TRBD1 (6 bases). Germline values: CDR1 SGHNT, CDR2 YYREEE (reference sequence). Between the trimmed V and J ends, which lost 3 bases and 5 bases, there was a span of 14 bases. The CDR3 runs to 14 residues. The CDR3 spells CASSSQGGRTEAFF. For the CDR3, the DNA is TGTGCCAGCAGCTCCCAAGGGGGAAGGACTGAAGCTTTCTTT.

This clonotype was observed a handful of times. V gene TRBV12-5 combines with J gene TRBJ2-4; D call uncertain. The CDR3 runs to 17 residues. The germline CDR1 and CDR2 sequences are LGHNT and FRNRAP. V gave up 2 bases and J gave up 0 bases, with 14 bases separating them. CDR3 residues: CASGLTGRILAKNIQYF. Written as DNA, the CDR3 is TGTGCTAGTGGTTTGACCGGACGGATACTAGCCAAAAACATTCAGTACTTC.

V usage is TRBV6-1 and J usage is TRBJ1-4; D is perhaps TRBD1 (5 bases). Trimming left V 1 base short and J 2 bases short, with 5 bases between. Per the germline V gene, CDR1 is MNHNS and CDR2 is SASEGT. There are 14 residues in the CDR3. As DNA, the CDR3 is TGTGCCAGCAGTGAAGGGGGCACTAATGAAAAACTGTTTTTT. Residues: CASSEGGTNEKLFF.

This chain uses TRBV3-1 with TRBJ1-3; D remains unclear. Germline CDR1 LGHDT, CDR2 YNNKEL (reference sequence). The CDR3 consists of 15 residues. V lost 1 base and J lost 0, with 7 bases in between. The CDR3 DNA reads TGTGCCAGCAGCCAAGCCGGTCACTCTGGAAACACCATATATTTT. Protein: CASSQAGHSGNTIYF.